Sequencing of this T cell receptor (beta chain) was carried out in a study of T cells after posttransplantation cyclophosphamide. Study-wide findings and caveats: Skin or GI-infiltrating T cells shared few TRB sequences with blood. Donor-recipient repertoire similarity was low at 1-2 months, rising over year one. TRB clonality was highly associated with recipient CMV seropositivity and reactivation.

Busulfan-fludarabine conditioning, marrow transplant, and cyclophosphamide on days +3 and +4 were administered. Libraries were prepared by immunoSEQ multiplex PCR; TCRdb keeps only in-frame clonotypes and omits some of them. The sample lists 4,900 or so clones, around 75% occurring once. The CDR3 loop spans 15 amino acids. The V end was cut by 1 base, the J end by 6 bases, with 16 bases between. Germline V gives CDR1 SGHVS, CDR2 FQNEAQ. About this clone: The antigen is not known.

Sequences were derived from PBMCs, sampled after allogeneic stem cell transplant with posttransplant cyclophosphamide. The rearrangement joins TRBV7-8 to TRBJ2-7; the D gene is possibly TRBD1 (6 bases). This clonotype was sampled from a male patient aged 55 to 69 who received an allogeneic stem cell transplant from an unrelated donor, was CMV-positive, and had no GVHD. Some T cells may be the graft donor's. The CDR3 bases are TGTGCCAGCAGCTTAGAGTGGTTCAGGGGATTCGAGCAGTACTTC. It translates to CASSLEWFRGFEQYF.